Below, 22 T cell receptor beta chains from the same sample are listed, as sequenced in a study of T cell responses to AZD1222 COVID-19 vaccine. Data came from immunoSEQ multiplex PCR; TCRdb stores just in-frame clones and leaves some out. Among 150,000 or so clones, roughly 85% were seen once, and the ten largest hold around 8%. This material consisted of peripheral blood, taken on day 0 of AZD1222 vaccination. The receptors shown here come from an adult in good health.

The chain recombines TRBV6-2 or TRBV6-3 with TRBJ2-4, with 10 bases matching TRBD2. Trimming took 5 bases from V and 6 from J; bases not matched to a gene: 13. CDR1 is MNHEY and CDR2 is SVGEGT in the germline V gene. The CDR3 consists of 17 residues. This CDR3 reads CASSPIGAGGSRNIQYF. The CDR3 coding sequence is TGTGCCAGCAGTCCCATCGGAGCGGGGGGGTCCCGAAACATTCAGTACTTC.

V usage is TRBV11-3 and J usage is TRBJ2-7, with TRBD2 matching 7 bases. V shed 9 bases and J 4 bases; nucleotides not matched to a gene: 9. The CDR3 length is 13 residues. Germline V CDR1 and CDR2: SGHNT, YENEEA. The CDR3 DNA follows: TGTGCCAGAGTATTGGGAGGGGTTTACGAGCAGTACTTC. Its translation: CARVLGGVYEQYF.

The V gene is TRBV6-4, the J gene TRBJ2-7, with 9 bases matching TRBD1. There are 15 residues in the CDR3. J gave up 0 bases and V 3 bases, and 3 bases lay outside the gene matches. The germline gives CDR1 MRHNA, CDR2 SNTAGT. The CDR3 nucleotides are TGTGCCAGCAGTGAAAGGACAGGGGTCTCCTACGAGCAGTACTTC. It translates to CASSERTGVSYEQYF.

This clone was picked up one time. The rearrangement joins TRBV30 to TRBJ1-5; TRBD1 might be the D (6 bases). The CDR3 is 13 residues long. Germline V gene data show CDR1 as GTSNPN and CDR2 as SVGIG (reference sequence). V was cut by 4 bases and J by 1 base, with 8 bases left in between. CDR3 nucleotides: TGTGCCTGGAAGAGGGGGAGCAATCAGCCCCAGCATTTT. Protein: CAWKRGSNQPQHF.

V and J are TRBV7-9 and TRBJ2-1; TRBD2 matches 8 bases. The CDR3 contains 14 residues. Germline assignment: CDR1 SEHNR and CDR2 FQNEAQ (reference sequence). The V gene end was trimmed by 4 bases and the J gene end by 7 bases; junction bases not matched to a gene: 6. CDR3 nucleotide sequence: TGTGCCAGCAGCTACGGGGGGGCCTCAAATGAGCAGTTCTTC. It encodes CASSYGGASNEQFF.

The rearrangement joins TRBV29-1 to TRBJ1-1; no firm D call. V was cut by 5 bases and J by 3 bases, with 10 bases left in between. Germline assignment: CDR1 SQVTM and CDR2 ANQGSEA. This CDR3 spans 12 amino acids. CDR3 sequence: CSVRKGHTEAFF. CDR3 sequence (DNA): TGCAGCGTTAGAAAGGGCCACACTGAAGCTTTCTTT.

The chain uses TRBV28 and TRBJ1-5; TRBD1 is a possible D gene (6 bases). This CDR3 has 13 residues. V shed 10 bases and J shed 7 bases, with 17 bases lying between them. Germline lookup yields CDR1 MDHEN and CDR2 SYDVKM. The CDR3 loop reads CATEGGTSQPQHF. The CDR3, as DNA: TGTGCCACCGAGGGGGGGACCAGCCAGCCCCAGCATTTT.

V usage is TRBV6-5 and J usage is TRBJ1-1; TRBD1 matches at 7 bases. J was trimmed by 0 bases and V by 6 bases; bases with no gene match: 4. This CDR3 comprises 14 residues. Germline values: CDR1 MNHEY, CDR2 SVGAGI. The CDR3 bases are TGTGCCAGCAGGAACAGGGGCGTGAACACTGAAGCTTTCTTT. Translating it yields CASRNRGVNTEAFF.

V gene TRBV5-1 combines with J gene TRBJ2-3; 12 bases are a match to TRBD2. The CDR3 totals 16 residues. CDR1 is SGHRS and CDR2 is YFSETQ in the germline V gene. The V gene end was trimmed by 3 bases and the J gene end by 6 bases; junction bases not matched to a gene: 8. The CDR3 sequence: CASSSGLAGPVDTQYF. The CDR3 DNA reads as TGCGCCAGCAGCTCAGGACTAGCGGGGCCGGTGGATACGCAGTATTTT.

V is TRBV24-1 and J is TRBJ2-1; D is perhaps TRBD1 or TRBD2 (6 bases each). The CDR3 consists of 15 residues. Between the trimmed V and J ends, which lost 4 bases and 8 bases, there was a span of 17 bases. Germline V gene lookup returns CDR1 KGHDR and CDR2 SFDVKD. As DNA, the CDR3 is TGTGCCACCAGTGACCAACAGGGATCTAGCGATGAGCAGTTCTTC. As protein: CATSDQQGSSDEQFF.

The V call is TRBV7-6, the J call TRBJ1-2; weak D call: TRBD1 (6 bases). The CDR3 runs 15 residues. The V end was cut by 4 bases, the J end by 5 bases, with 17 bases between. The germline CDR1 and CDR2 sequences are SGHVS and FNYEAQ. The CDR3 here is CASSSPDRPPYGYTF. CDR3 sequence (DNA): TGTGCCAGCAGCTCTCCCGACAGGCCACCATATGGCTACACCTTC.

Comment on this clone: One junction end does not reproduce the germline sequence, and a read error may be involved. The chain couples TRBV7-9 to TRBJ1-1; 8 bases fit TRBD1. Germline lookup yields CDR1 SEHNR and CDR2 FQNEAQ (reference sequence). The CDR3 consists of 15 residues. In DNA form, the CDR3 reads TGTGCCGGCAGCTCCACCCCAGGGGGCGATACTGAAGCTTTCTTT. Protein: CAGSSTPGGDTEAFF. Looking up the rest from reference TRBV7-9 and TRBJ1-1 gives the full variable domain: DTGVSQNPRHKITKRGQNVTFRCDPISEHNRLYWYRQTLGQGPEFLTYFQNEAQLEKSRLLSDRFSAERPKGSFSTLEIQRTEQGDSAMYLCAGSSTPGGDTEAFFGQGTRLTVV.

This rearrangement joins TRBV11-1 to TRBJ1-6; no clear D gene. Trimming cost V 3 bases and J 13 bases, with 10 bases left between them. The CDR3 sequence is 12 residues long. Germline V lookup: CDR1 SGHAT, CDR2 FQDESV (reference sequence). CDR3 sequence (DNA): TGTGCCAGCAGCTTTGTCGTCCTGCCCCTCCACTTT. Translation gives CASSFVVLPLHF.

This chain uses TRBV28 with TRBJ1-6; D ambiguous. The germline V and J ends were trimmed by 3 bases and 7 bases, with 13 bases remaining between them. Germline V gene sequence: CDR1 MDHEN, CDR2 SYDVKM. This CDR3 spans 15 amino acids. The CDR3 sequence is CASSFWLAENSPLHF. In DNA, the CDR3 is TGTGCCAGCAGTTTTTGGTTAGCGGAGAATTCACCCCTCCACTTT.

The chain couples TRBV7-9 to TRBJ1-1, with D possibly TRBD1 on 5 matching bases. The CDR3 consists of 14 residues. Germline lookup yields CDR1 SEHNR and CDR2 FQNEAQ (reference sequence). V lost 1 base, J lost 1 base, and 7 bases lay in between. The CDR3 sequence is CASSLGQGNTEAFF. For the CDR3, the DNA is TGTGCCAGCAGCTTAGGGCAGGGGAACACTGAAGCTTTCTTT. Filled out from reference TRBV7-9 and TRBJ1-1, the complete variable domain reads DTGVSQNPRHKITKRGQNVTFRCDPISEHNRLYWYRQTLGQGPEFLTYFQNEAQLEKSRLLSDRFSAERPKGSFSTLEIQRTEQGDSAMYLCASSLGQGNTEAFFGQGTRLTVV.

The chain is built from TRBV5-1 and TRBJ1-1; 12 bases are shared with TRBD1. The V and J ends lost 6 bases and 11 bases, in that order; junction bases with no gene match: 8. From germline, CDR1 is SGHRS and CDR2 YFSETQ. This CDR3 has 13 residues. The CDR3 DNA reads TGCGCCAGCAACCGGGACAGGGGGCCTGGGGCTTTCTTT. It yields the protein CASNRDRGPGAFF.

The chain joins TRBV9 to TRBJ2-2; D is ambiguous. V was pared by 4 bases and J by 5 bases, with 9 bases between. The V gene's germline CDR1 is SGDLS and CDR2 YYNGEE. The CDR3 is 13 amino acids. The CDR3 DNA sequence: TGTGCCAGCAGCCCTCCTGTAACCGGGGAGCTGTTTTTT. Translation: CASSPPVTGELFF.

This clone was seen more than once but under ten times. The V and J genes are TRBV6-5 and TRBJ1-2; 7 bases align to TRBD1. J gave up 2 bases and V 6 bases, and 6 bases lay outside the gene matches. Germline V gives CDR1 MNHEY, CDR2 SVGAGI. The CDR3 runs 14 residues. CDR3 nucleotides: TGTGCCAGCAGGGCGGGACAGCGCAACTATGGCTACACCTTC. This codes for CASRAGQRNYGYTF.

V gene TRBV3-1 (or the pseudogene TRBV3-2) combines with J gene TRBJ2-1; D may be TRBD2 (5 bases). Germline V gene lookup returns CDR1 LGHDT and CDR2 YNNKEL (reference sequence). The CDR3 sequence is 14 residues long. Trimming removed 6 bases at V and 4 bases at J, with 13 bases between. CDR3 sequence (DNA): TGTGCCAGCAGTTTTTTGTCGGGGTACAATGAGCAGTTCTTC. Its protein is CASSFLSGYNEQFF.

The CDR3 reads CASSPSYSSLWGTQYF. CDR3 nucleotide sequence: TGTGCCAGCAGCCCATCTTACTCATCCCTTTGGGGTACGCAGTATTTT. V is TRBV13 and J is TRBJ2-3; no firm D call. Germline V gene data show CDR1 as PRHDT and CDR2 as FYEKMQ (reference sequence). The V and J ends lost 5 bases and 8 bases respectively, with 23 bases between them. The CDR3 is 16 residues long. Looking up the rest from reference TRBV13 and TRBJ2-3 gives the full variable domain: AAGVIQSPRHLIKEKRETATLKCYPIPRHDTVYWYQQGPGQDPQFLISFYEKMQSDKGSIPDRFSAQQFSDYHSELNMSSLELGDSALYFCASSPSYSSLWGTQYFGPGTRLTVL.

CDR3 nucleotides: TGTGCCAGCAGACCGACAGGGGGTTTGAACACCGGGGAGCTGTTTTTT. Its protein product is CASRPTGGLNTGELFF. The rearrangement uses TRBV7-2 and TRBJ2-2, with TRBD1 identical over 9 bases. The germline V gene has CDR1 SGHTA and CDR2 FQGNSA. The CDR3 is 16 residues long. V gave up 6 bases and J gave up 1 base; unmatched junction bases: 6.

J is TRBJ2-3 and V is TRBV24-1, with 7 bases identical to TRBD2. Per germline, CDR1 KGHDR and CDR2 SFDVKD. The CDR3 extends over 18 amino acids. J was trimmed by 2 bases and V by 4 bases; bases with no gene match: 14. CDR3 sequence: CATSEGGYKITLTDTQYF. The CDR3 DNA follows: TGTGCCACCAGTGAGGGGGGGTACAAGATCACACTCACAGATACGCAGTATTTT.